These 28 T cell receptor beta chains originate from one sample sequenced in a study of cytomegalovirus exposure and HLA in healthy donors. TCRdb's copy holds only in-frame clones and misses some; the assay was immunoSEQ multiplex PCR. The sample includes 65,000 to 85,000 clones, 95% of them seen just once. The sequencing sample was made of PBMCs. The receptors shown here come from a woman between 18 and 29 years old in good health and CMV-seronegative.

The genes are TRBV5-4 and TRBJ2-4; 8 positions agree with TRBD1. V lost 3 bases, J lost 0 bases, and 8 bases stayed unmatched. Germline assignment: CDR1 SGHNT and CDR2 YYREEE (reference sequence). This CDR3 spans 17 amino acids. DNA for the CDR3: TGTGCCAGCAGCTCTCTCGGACAGGGAGAAGCCAAAAACATTCAGTACTTC. Translation: CASSSLGQGEAKNIQYF. Filled out from reference TRBV5-4 and TRBJ2-4, the complete variable domain reads ETGVTQSPTHLIKTRGQQVTLRCSSQSGHNTVSWYQQALGQGPQFIFQYYREEENGRGNFPPRFSGLQFPNYSSELNVNALELDDSALYLCASSSLGQGEAKNIQYFGAGTRLSVL.

The genes are TRBV9 and TRBJ2-7, with 10 bases lining up with TRBD1. Germline trimming cut 4 bases from V and 5 bases from J; bases unmatched to any gene: 6. Germline loops: CDR1 SGDLS, CDR2 YYNGEE. The CDR3 extends over 14 amino acids. DNA for the CDR3: TGTGCCAGCAGCTCGGGGGACAGGGGTCACGAGCAGTACTTC. Its translation: CASSSGDRGHEQYF.

V usage is TRBV23-1 and J usage is TRBJ2-7, with D possibly matching TRBD2 (5 bases). TRBV23-1 has ORF status, its function being uncertain. The CDR3 loop spans 16 amino acids. The V gene lost 10 bases and the J gene lost 3 bases, with 25 bases spanning the gap. The CDR3 sequence is CATKFQAFRGDYEQYF. The CDR3 DNA reads TGCGCCACCAAATTTCAGGCTTTCCGGGGAGACTACGAGCAGTACTTC.

The J gene is TRBJ2-3, the V gene TRBV15; maybe TRBD2 (5 bases). Trimming stripped 3 bases from V and 8 bases from J, with 18 bases between. The V gene's germline CDR1 is LNHNV and CDR2 YYDKDF (reference sequence). The CDR3 has 15 residues. This CDR3 reads CATSRGSLELGTQYF. The CDR3 region has the DNA TGTGCCACCAGCAGGGGGAGTCTAGAGCTAGGTACGCAGTATTTT.

The sample holds one count of this clone. V usage is TRBV5-1 and J usage is TRBJ2-5; 12 bases map to TRBD2. The junction had 17 bases not matched to a gene; V was cut back by 1 base and J by 1 base. CDR3 length: 21 amino acids. Germline V gives CDR1 SGHRS, CDR2 YFSETQ. The CDR3 sequence is CASSLTLSGLAGPPLQETQYF. CDR3 nucleotides: TGCGCCAGCAGCTTGACCCTCTCCGGACTAGCGGGGCCTCCCCTCCAAGAGACCCAGTACTTC.

A remark on this clone: Other DNA sequences in the sample encode the same CDR3. The chain couples TRBV27 to TRBJ2-6; TRBD2 might be the D (6 bases). The V end lost 3 bases, the J end lost 0 bases, and 6 bases lay between the germline ends. CDR3 length equals 15 residues. The germline gives CDR1 MNHEY, CDR2 SMNVEV (reference sequence). The CDR3 coding sequence is TGTGCCAGCAGTTTGGGAGGCTCTGGGGCCAACGTCCTGACTTTC. Its protein product is CASSLGGSGANVLTF. The complete variable domain, with remaining parts taken from reference TRBV27 and TRBJ2-6, reads EAQVTQNPRYLITVTGKKLTVTCSQNMNHEYMSWYRQDPGLGLRQIYYSMNVEVTDKGDVPEGYKVSRKEKRNFPLILESPSPNQTSLYFCASSLGGSGANVLTFGAGSRLTVL.

The chain uses TRBV9 and TRBJ1-3; D unresolved. Trimming removed 3 bases from V and 1 base from J, with 8 bases in between. CDR1 SGDLS and CDR2 YYNGEE come from the germline V gene. The CDR3 totals 14 residues. In nucleotides, the CDR3 is TGTGCCAGCAGCGCCGGGGTTTCTGGAAACACCATATATTTT. This codes for CASSAGVSGNTIYF.

This sequence joins TRBV4-1 and TRBJ1-1; TRBD1 agrees at 7 bases. The CDR3 contains 12 residues. Germline assignment: CDR1 MGHRA and CDR2 YSYEKL. The V and J ends lost 0 bases and 11 bases, in that order; junction bases with no gene match: 3. CDR3 sequence (DNA): TGCGCCAGCAGCCAAGAGACAGGGTCGGCTTTCTTT. It yields the protein CASSQETGSAFF.

To note about this clone: In the same sample, other DNA sequences code for this CDR3. The rearrangement uses TRBV5-1 and TRBJ2-1; 7 positions match TRBD2. Looked up from germline, CDR1 is SGHRS and CDR2 is YFSETQ. This CDR3 is built from 16 residues. V was clipped by 0 bases and J by 3 bases; unmatched bases: 6. The DNA of the CDR3 is TGCGCCAGCAGCTTGGTAGGCGGGGGAAGCTACAATGAGCAGTTCTTC. Its translation is CASSLVGGGSYNEQFF.

The chain recombines TRBV2 with TRBJ1-2, with D unresolved. In germline, CDR1 is SNHLY, CDR2 FYNNEI. V gave up 0 bases and J gave up 8 bases, with 10 bases separating them. The CDR3 has 13 amino acids. The DNA of the CDR3 is TGTGCCAGCAGTGAAGCGCTGTCAGGAGGCTACACCTTC. Its protein product is CASSEALSGGYTF.

This chain joins TRBV7-9 and TRBJ1-1; 9 bases agree with TRBD1. With 5 bases clipped from V and 2 bases from J, the junction kept 12 bases outside the gene matches. Germline V gives CDR1 SEHNR, CDR2 FQNEAQ (reference sequence). The CDR3 spans 17 residues. CDR3 residues: CASSRFTGTGFNTEAFF. Written as DNA, the CDR3 is TGTGCCAGCAGCCGTTTCACCGGGACAGGGTTTAACACTGAAGCTTTCTTT.

The chain uses TRBV19 and TRBJ1-2; D is possibly TRBD1 (6 bases). Between the trimmed V and J ends, which lost 6 bases and 8 bases, there was a span of 16 bases. CDR1 is LNHDA, CDR2 SQIVND, per germline (reference sequence). CDR3 length: 13 amino acids. The CDR3 DNA reads TGTGCCAGTAGCCTGGACAGCCTCCTGGGCTACACCTTC. Protein product: CASSLDSLLGYTF.

This clone was counted a single time. The rearrangement uses TRBV7-2 and TRBJ2-3; 9 positions agree with TRBD1. This CDR3 has 16 amino acids. CDR1 and CDR2 from the germline V gene are SGHTA and FQGNSA. V dropped 2 bases and J dropped 8; count of bases not matched to a gene: 11. DNA of the CDR3: TGTGCCAGCAGCTTATATACGAGTGGACAGGGGCGTACGCAGTATTTT. This gives the protein CASSLYTSGQGRTQYF.

CDR3 coding DNA: TGTGCCAGCAGCTTGTACTCCCAGGGGAGCAAGACTGAAGCTTTCTTT. Its protein product is CASSLYSQGSKTEAFF. This chain links TRBV5-4 with TRBJ1-1; tentatively, D is TRBD1 (6 bases). V lost 1 base to trimming and J lost 5 bases, with 18 bases between them. Germline V CDR1 and CDR2: SGHNT, YYREEE (reference sequence). The CDR3 is 16 amino acids. The variable domain in full, with the rest retrieved from reference TRBV5-4 and TRBJ1-1, is ETGVTQSPTHLIKTRGQQVTLRCSSQSGHNTVSWYQQALGQGPQFIFQYYREEENGRGNFPPRFSGLQFPNYSSELNVNALELDDSALYLCASSLYSQGSKTEAFFGQGTRLTVV.

The CDR3 nucleotides read TGTGCCAGTAGTCCTGACAGGGGGGGTCGTGGCAATCAGCCCCAGCATTTT. It yields the protein CASSPDRGGRGNQPQHF. This sequence joins TRBV19 and TRBJ1-5; 9 positions agree with TRBD1. The germline gives CDR1 LNHDA, CDR2 SQIVND (reference sequence). The CDR3 runs to 17 residues. V lost 5 bases to trimming and J lost 2 bases; unmatched junction nucleotides: 10. Variable domain in full (rest from reference TRBV19 and TRBJ1-5): DGGITQSPKYLFRKEGQNVTLSCEQNLNHDAMYWYRQDPGQGLRLIYYSQIVNDFQKGDIAEGYSVSREKKESFPLTVTSAQKNPTAFYLCASSPDRGGRGNQPQHFGDGTRLSIL.

V usage is TRBV10-3 and J usage is TRBJ1-3, with no clear D. Germline loops: CDR1 ENHRY, CDR2 SYGVKD. V shed 6 bases and J shed 5 bases, with 11 bases lying between them. The CDR3 covers 13 residues. This CDR3 is CAISLTRRNTIYF. In nucleotides, the CDR3 is TGTGCCATCAGCTTGACACGAAGAAACACCATATATTTT.

The J gene is TRBJ1-5, the V gene TRBV28; D gene ambiguous. The CDR3 runs to 16 residues. Trimming pared 5 bases from V and 4 bases from J, leaving 18 bases between. Germline V gene data show CDR1 as MDHEN and CDR2 as SYDVKM. CDR3 region: CASSRPKAGMNQPQHF. The CDR3 DNA reads TGTGCCAGCAGTCGACCGAAGGCGGGGATGAATCAGCCCCAGCATTTT.

The chain is built from TRBV4-1 and TRBJ1-5, with 7 bases that match TRBD1. The J segment lost 7 bases and the V segment lost 0 bases, leaving 15 bases of the junction unmatched. This CDR3 has 18 amino acids. Germline assignment: CDR1 MGHRA and CDR2 YSYEKL. The CDR3 DNA reads as TGCGCCAGCAGCCAAGAGGGTTTCCGGGCAGGGGGGTTCCAGCCCCAGCATTTT. It codes for CASSQEGFRAGGFQPQHF.

V gene TRBV7-9 combines with J gene TRBJ1-1; D gene unclear. The germline CDR1 and CDR2 sequences are SEHNR and FQNEAQ (reference sequence). The CDR3 has 14 amino acids. V was cut by 0 bases and J by 2 bases, with 7 bases left in between. The CDR3 is CASSLAGSNTEAFF. DNA for the CDR3: TGTGCCAGCAGCTTAGCGGGGAGCAACACTGAAGCTTTCTTT. Combining the CDR3 with reference TRBV7-9 and TRBJ1-1 gives the whole variable domain DTGVSQNPRHKITKRGQNVTFRCDPISEHNRLYWYRQTLGQGPEFLTYFQNEAQLEKSRLLSDRFSAERPKGSFSTLEIQRTEQGDSAMYLCASSLAGSNTEAFFGQGTRLTVV.

The rearrangement links TRBV27 to TRBJ2-1, with TRBD2 identical over 12 bases. Unmatched junction bases numbered 8, after V lost 5 bases and J lost 6 bases. This CDR3 region has 16 residues. CDR1 is MNHEY and CDR2 is SMNVEV in the germline V gene (reference sequence). The CDR3 region has the DNA TGTGCCAGCAGTCCAGAGACTAGCGGGAGCATCAATGAGCAGTTCTTC. It yields the protein CASSPETSGSINEQFF.

The chain carries TRBV19 and TRBJ1-3; D is unresolved. Deletions cut 3 bases from V and 0 bases from J, with 15 bases between. Germline assignment: CDR1 LNHDA and CDR2 SQIVND (reference sequence). The CDR3 has 17 residues. The CDR3 reads CASSIGVRTSSGNTIYF. CDR3 coding DNA: TGTGCCAGTAGTATTGGAGTCCGCACGTCCTCTGGAAACACCATATATTTT.

V gene TRBV2 combines with J gene TRBJ2-2; D is unresolved. The CDR3 is 16 residues long. Germline-derived CDR1 and CDR2 are SNHLY and FYNNEI. Trimming removed 0 bases at V and 3 bases at J, with 11 bases between. This CDR3 reads CASSEARSLDTGELFF. DNA for the CDR3: TGTGCCAGCAGTGAAGCGCGCTCCCTTGACACCGGGGAGCTGTTTTTT.

This clone was counted a single time. The J gene is TRBJ2-1, the V gene TRBV18; TRBD2 matches 11 bases. Trimming at V came to 1 base and at J to 6 bases, leaving 5 bases not matched to a gene. The CDR3 runs to 16 residues. Germline V CDR1 and CDR2: KGHSH, LQKENI. CDR3 region: CASSPLAGGPGNEQFF. CDR3 nucleotide sequence: TGTGCCAGCTCACCACTAGCGGGAGGGCCAGGCAATGAGCAGTTCTTC. Full variable domain (missing parts from reference TRBV18 and TRBJ2-1): NAGVMQNPRHLVRRRGQEARLRCSPMKGHSHVYWYRQLPEEGLKFMVYLQKENIIDESGMPKERFSAEFPKEGPSILRIQQVVRGDSAAYFCASSPLAGGPGNEQFFGPGTRLTVL.

This sequence joins TRBV27 and TRBJ2-5; D perhaps matches TRBD2 (6 bases). CDR3 size: 12 residues. Germline CDR1 is MNHEY and CDR2 is SMNVEV (reference sequence). Trimming took 8 bases from V and 2 from J, leaving 9 bases between them. CDR3 bases: TGTGCCAGCGGGGGGAGGCAAGAGACCCAGTACTTC. Amino acid sequence: CASGGRQETQYF.

The DNA of the CDR3 is TGCGCCAGCAGTGACCGGACAGGACCTAATGAAAAACTGTTTTTT. Protein: CASSDRTGPNEKLFF. The V call is TRBV10-2, the J call TRBJ1-4; 7 bases align to TRBD1. V lost 3 bases to trimming and J lost 3 bases; unmatched junction nucleotides: 4. This CDR3 comprises 15 residues. Germline V gene data show CDR1 as WSHSY and CDR2 as SAAADI.

This chain joins TRBV6-5 and TRBJ1-2; tentatively, D is TRBD1 (5 bases). CDR1 MNHEY and CDR2 SVGAGI come from the germline V gene. The length of the CDR3 is 16 residues. V was shortened by 3 bases and J by 0 bases, with 14 bases between the two germline ends. The CDR3, as DNA: TGTGCCAGCAGTTATAACAGGCTCCTAGCTAACTATGGCTACACCTTC. This translates into CASSYNRLLANYGYTF.

The chain has TRBV29-1 and TRBJ2-3; 10 bases match TRBD2. Trimming at V came to 8 bases and at J to 1 base, leaving 3 bases not matched to a gene. This CDR3 comprises 13 residues. Germline assignment: CDR1 SQVTM and CDR2 ANQGSEA. CDR3 sequence reads: CSFGLAGTDTQYF. Written as DNA, the CDR3 is TGCAGCTTCGGACTAGCGGGCACAGATACGCAGTATTTT.

This clone was seen a handful of times. V and J are TRBV28 and TRBJ2-1; 7 bases align to TRBD2. The CDR3 contains 15 residues. Germline V gives CDR1 MDHEN, CDR2 SYDVKM. J lost 9 bases, V lost 6 bases, and 14 bases had no gene match. The CDR3 region is CASSLRAGVVGEQFF. The CDR3 nucleotides are TGTGCCAGCAGCCTTCGGGCGGGAGTGGTTGGTGAGCAGTTCTTC.